This T cell receptor (beta chain) is from a study of blood T cell repertoires in COVID-19. Study information: Nucleic acid was either cDNA or gDNA, and it came from T cells, B-cell-depleted T cells, or PBMCs.

Germline loops: CDR1 MNHEY, CDR2 SVGEGT. The CDR3 has 16 amino acids. Losses at the gene ends were 2 bases for V and 2 bases for J; bases not matched to a gene: 6. As originally analysed: It was from reference gene primer amplification that nucleated cell counts were estimated. Profiling relied on immunoSEQ multiplex PCR, and the TCRdb table lists in-frame clones only, not all of them. That table furnishes V, J and clone size, whereas the DNA furnished D and trimming. The table shows just under 90,000 clones, with roughly 90% occurring only once. This TCR was recovered from an elderly woman with acute or convalescent COVID-19. Sequencing was carried out using peripheral blood. The chain couples TRBV6-2 or TRBV6-3 to TRBJ1-5; 7 bases align to TRBD1. The CDR3 DNA reads TGTGCCAGCAGTTACCTCGGGGACAGAGGCAATCAGCCCCAGCATTTT. It specifies CASSYLGDRGNQPQHF.